This TCR beta chain was retrieved from a study of CD8+ T cells in alopecia areata. Following extraction, RNA underwent reverse transcription to cDNA, which served as the sequencing template. Profiling relied on immunoSEQ multiplex PCR, and the TCRdb table lists in-frame clones only, not all of them. This sample yields around 86,000 clones, of which about 70% are seen a single time; around a sixth belongs to the top ten. On this clone: Antigen specificity is unknown.

The junction had 8 bases not matched to a gene; V was cut back by 5 bases and J by 5 bases. CDR1 is SQVTM, CDR2 ANQGSEA, per germline. The CDR3 runs 14 residues. Notes on the study in general: It was less clear whether patients shared TCRs than it was in mice, possibly because of HLA.

Treatment denoted: oral pan-JAK inhibitor, 5-10 mg twice daily. The source was CD8+ T cells sorted from blood, collected at week 44, from a patient treated with tofacitinib. The receptor's source is a human donor with alopecia areata. V is TRBV29-1 and J is TRBJ2-5; TRBD2 aligns across 10 bases. The CDR3 loop is CSVLGLAGVETQYF. As DNA, the CDR3 is TGCAGCGTTCTGGGGCTAGCGGGGGTGGAGACCCAGTACTTC.